What follows are 22 T cell receptor beta chains derived from one specimen sequenced in a study of CD8 T cells in ankylosing spondylitis. Using its own MiXCR run on the 5' RACE reads, TCRdb lists one record per CDR3 protein. The table includes 340,000 or so distinct CDR3 sequences, over 12% detected once. Sequenced input: blood, either unsorted or a sorted T cell fraction (not recorded which). Receptors originate from a male donor with ankylosing spondylitis or in good health (not recorded which).

This clonotype was seen a handful of times. The chain combines TRBV7-9 with TRBJ2-7; TRBD1 might be the D (7 bases). The CDR3 consists of 16 residues. The ends were cut back, 4 bases at V and 2 bases at J, with 18 bases in the middle. Germline CDR1 is SEHNR and CDR2 is FQNEAQ (reference sequence). The CDR3 DNA reads TGTGCCAGCAGCTCCCGATCCGACAGGGAGGCCTACGAGCAGTACTTC. This gives the protein CASSSRSDREAYEQYF.

This clonotype was seen many times. The chain couples TRBV29-1 to TRBJ1-1; D unresolved. From germline, CDR1 is SQVTM and CDR2 ANQGSEA. There are 12 residues in the CDR3. V was shortened by 6 bases and J by 1 base, with 9 bases between the two germline ends. The DNA for the CDR3 is TGCAGCGTAGCCATGAGGAACACTGAAGCTTTCTTT. This gives the protein CSVAMRNTEAFF.

This clonotype was seen only a few times. The chain carries TRBV7-9 and TRBJ1-4, with 7 bases that match TRBD1. V shed 5 bases and J 7 bases; nucleotides not matched to a gene: 4. Germline lookup yields CDR1 SEHNR and CDR2 FQNEAQ (reference sequence). This CDR3 has 13 amino acids. The CDR3 reads CASSRGTVEKLFF. CDR3 sequence (DNA): TGTGCCAGCAGCCGGGGGACAGTTGAAAAACTGTTTTTT.

Only a few counts were recorded for this clonotype. The chain is built from TRBV5-1 and TRBJ2-7; 12 nucleotides agree with TRBD2. Germline V gene data show CDR1 as SGHRS and CDR2 as YFSETQ. CDR3 size: 14 residues. V shed 4 bases and J 5 bases; nucleotides not matched to a gene: 4. CDR3 loop: CASSMLAGGNEQYF. The CDR3 DNA reads TGCGCCAGCAGCATGCTAGCGGGGGGGAACGAGCAGTACTTC.

Ten or more counts support this clonotype. The chain links TRBV12-3 or TRBV12-4 to TRBJ2-1; D is ambiguous. The CDR3 runs to 11 residues. Trimming removed 3 bases at V and 7 bases at J, with 4 bases between. CDR3 DNA: TGTGCCAGCAGTTTGTCAAATGAGCAGTTCTTC. This encodes CASSLSNEQFF.

The chain combines TRBV5-1 with TRBJ2-1, with D possibly TRBD1 on 6 matching bases. The CDR3 loop spans 16 amino acids. V lost 0 bases to trimming and J lost 0 bases, with 10 bases between them. Germline CDR1 and CDR2: SGHRS and YFSETQ. The CDR3 here is CASSLATGSSYNEQFF. DNA for the CDR3: TGCGCCAGCAGCTTGGCCACAGGGAGCTCCTACAATGAGCAGTTCTTC.

This sequence joins TRBV18 and TRBJ2-2, with 14 bases fitting TRBD2. V lost 6 bases and J lost 0; bases outside the gene matches: 0. The CDR3 runs to 16 residues. Germline V gene lookup returns CDR1 KGHSH and CDR2 LQKENI. The CDR3 nucleotides read TGTGCCAGCTCGGGACTAGCGGGAGCGAACACCGGGGAGCTGTTTTTT. Translation gives CASSGLAGANTGELFF.

For the CDR3, the DNA is TGTGCCAGCAGGGCAGGGGAAAAGAGGGCAGATACGCAGTATTTT. The encoded protein is CASRAGEKRADTQYF. This chain joins TRBV6-1 and TRBJ2-3; a possible D gene is TRBD1 (6 bases). In germline, CDR1 is MNHNS, CDR2 SASEGT. The CDR3 is 15 amino acids. Trimming left V 6 bases short and J 4 bases short, with 17 bases between.

This clonotype came up a few times. The rearrangement uses TRBV10-3 and TRBJ1-5; D might be TRBD1 (5 bases). The CDR3 totals 14 residues. Germline assignment: CDR1 ENHRY and CDR2 SYGVKD. V lost 6 bases and J lost 0, with 9 bases in between. CDR3 coding DNA: TGTGCCATCAGCGCTACAGGTAGCAATCAGCCCCAGCATTTT. As protein: CAISATGSNQPQHF.

The V gene is TRBV20-1, the J gene TRBJ2-5; maybe TRBD1 (9 bases). CDR1 DFQATT and CDR2 SNEGSKA come from the germline V gene (reference sequence). The CDR3 contains 16 residues. The V gene lost 5 bases and the J gene lost 5 bases, with 24 bases spanning the gap. The CDR3 DNA follows: TGCAGTGCTTTGTCCTACAGGGGGCCGGGGGGGGAGACCCAGTACTTC. Protein: CSALSYRGPGGETQYF.

V gene TRBV5-1 combines with J gene TRBJ2-1; D is ambiguous. V was clipped by 3 bases and J by 0 bases, with 7 bases between them. CDR3 length: 14 residues. The germline V gene has CDR1 SGHRS and CDR2 YFSETQ. The CDR3 sequence is CASSYESSYNEQFF. The DNA for the CDR3 is TGCGCCAGCAGCTACGAGAGCTCCTACAATGAGCAGTTCTTC.

The chain's CDR3 is CAWSVDRGGGYTF. DNA of the CDR3: TGTGCCTGGAGTGTGGACAGGGGCGGTGGCTACACCTTC. This chain connects TRBV30 to TRBJ1-2; 9 bases are a match to TRBD1. CDR1 GTSNPN and CDR2 SVGIG come from the germline V gene (reference sequence). The CDR3 spans 13 residues. V shed 0 bases and J 7 bases; nucleotides not matched to a gene: 3.

This clonotype was found once. This rearrangement joins TRBV2 to TRBJ2-5, with TRBD2 matching over 10 bases. Germline V gene sequence: CDR1 SNHLY, CDR2 FYNNEI. The ends lost 6 bases at V and 5 bases at J; junction bases unmatched: 9. The CDR3 sequence is 15 residues long. As DNA, the CDR3 is TGTGCCAGCAGCGCCGGGACTAGCGTTCGGGAGACCCAGTACTTC. Translated: CASSAGTSVRETQYF. The full variable domain, rest sourced from reference TRBV2 and TRBJ2-5, is EPEVTQTPSHQVTQMGQEVILRCVPISNHLYFYWYRQILGQKVEFLVSFYNNEISEKSEIFDDQFSVERPDGSNFTLKIRSTKLEDSAMYFCASSAGTSVRETQYFGPGTRLLVL.

This chain links TRBV9 with TRBJ2-2; 11 bases align to TRBD2. Unmatched junction bases numbered 5, after V lost 4 bases and J lost 3 bases. This CDR3 contains 16 residues. Germline assignment: CDR1 SGDLS and CDR2 YYNGEE. The CDR3 reads CASSLRLAGHTGELFF. In nucleotides, the CDR3 is TGTGCCAGCAGCCTGAGACTAGCGGGGCACACCGGGGAGCTGTTTTTT. The complete variable domain, with remaining parts taken from reference TRBV9 and TRBJ2-2, reads DSGVTQTPKHLITATGQRVTLRCSPRSGDLSVYWYQQSLDQGLQFLIQYYNGEERAKGNILERFSAQQFPDLHSELNLSSLELGDSALYFCASSLRLAGHTGELFFGEGSRLTVL.

This clonotype was picked up many times. The V and J genes are TRBV29-1 and TRBJ1-1; D not certain. In germline, CDR1 is SQVTM, CDR2 ANQGSEA. Trimming left V 6 bases short and J 6 bases short, with 8 bases between. The CDR3 totals 10 residues. CDR3 nucleotide sequence: TGCAGCGTAGGAAGGGCTGAAGCTTTCTTT. Protein product: CSVGRAEAFF.

This clonotype was seen only once. This chain links TRBV2 with TRBJ2-3, with D perhaps TRBD2 (6 bases). CDR1 is SNHLY, CDR2 FYNNEI, per germline. The CDR3 extends over 18 amino acids. V shed 7 bases and J shed 4 bases, with 27 bases lying between them. The CDR3 reads CASNFLPGSAGSPDTQYF. The CDR3 DNA reads as TGTGCCAGCAATTTCCTCCCAGGGTCCGCGGGGAGCCCAGATACGCAGTATTTT. The full variable domain, rest sourced from reference TRBV2 and TRBJ2-3, is EPEVTQTPSHQVTQMGQEVILRCVPISNHLYFYWYRQILGQKVEFLVSFYNNEISEKSEIFDDQFSVERPDGSNFTLKIRSTKLEDSAMYFCASNFLPGSAGSPDTQYFGPGTRLTVL.

Many counts were recorded for this clonotype. The rearrangement links TRBV4-1 to TRBJ1-5; no firm D call. The germline V gene has CDR1 MGHRA and CDR2 YSYEKL. This CDR3 is 13 amino acids long. V lost 0 bases and J 7 bases, leaving 7 bases between the germline ends. CDR3 DNA sequence: TGCGCCAGCAGCCAAGATAGGGAACAGCCCCAGCATTTT. It codes for CASSQDREQPQHF.

This clonotype was seen many times. This chain links TRBV5-1 with TRBJ1-2, with a weak D call TRBD1 (6 bases). The germline V gene has CDR1 SGHRS and CDR2 YFSETQ. The CDR3 is made up of 14 amino acids. V lost 1 base and J 1 base, leaving 8 bases between the germline ends. The CDR3 nucleotides are TGCGCCAGCAGCTTGAACAGGGATAACTATGGCTACACCTTC. Its protein is CASSLNRDNYGYTF.

The chain carries TRBV29-1 and TRBJ2-1; no firm D call. Germline CDR1 SQVTM, CDR2 ANQGSEA. V was cut by 4 bases and J by 0 bases, with 13 bases left in between. The CDR3 sequence is 15 residues long. The CDR3: CSVGTAESSYNEQFF. The CDR3, as DNA: TGCAGCGTTGGAACGGCGGAGAGCTCCTACAATGAGCAGTTCTTC.

In this sample, this clonotype turned up a few times. The gene calls are TRBV12-3 or TRBV12-4 and TRBJ2-7; possibly TRBD1 or TRBD2 for D (5 bases each). The CDR3 length is 16 residues. V lost 4 bases and J lost 7, with 23 bases in between. CDR3 sequence reads: CASSSRAGRASREQYF. For the CDR3, the DNA is TGTGCCAGCAGTTCCAGGGCGGGCAGGGCTTCGCGGGAGCAGTACTTC.

This chain uses TRBV7-9 with TRBJ2-5; D is perhaps TRBD2 (5 bases). The CDR3 is 15 amino acids. The germline gives CDR1 SEHNR, CDR2 FQNEAQ (reference sequence). The ends were cut back, 3 bases at V and 3 bases at J, with 14 bases in the middle. The CDR3 reads CASSFGGRVEETQYF. In DNA, the CDR3 is TGTGCCAGCAGCTTTGGTGGGCGGGTTGAAGAGACCCAGTACTTC.

There are many counts of this clonotype. The chain joins TRBV12-3 or TRBV12-4 to TRBJ2-3, with D uncertain. Trimming shortened V by 5 bases and J by 1 base, and 10 bases separated the two germline ends. This CDR3 has 14 residues. CDR3 region: CASSRNGGTDTQYF. In nucleotides, the CDR3 is TGTGCCAGCAGTCGGAATGGGGGCACAGATACGCAGTATTTT.